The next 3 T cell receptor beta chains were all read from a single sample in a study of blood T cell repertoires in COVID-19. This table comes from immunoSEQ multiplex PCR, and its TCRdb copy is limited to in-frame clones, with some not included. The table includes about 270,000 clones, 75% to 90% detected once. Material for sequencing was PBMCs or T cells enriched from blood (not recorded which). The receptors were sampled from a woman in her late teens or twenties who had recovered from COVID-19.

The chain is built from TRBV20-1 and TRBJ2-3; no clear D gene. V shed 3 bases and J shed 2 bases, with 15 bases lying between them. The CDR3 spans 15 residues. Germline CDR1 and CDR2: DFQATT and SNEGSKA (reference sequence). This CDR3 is CSASFAKTNTDTQYF. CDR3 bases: TGCAGTGCTAGTTTCGCGAAAACTAACACAGATACGCAGTATTTT.

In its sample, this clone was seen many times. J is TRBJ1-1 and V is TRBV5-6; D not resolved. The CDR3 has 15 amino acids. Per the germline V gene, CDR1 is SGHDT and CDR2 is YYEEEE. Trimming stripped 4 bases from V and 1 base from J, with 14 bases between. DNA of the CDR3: TGTGCCAGCAGCCCCGACATAGGAGGGAACACTGAAGCTTTCTTT. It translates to CASSPDIGGNTEAFF.

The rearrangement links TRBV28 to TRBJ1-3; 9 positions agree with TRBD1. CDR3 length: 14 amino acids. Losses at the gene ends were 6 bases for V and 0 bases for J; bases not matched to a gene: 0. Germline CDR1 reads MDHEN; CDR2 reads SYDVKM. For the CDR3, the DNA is TGTGCCAGCAGGACAGGGGGCTCTGGAAACACCATATATTTT. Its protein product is CASRTGGSGNTIYF. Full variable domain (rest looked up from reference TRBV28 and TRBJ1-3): DVKVTQSSRYLVKRTGEKVFLECVQDMDHENMFWYRQDPGLGLRLIYFSYDVKMKEKGDIPEGYSVSREKKERFSLILESASTNQTSMYLCASRTGGSGNTIYFGEGSWLTVV.